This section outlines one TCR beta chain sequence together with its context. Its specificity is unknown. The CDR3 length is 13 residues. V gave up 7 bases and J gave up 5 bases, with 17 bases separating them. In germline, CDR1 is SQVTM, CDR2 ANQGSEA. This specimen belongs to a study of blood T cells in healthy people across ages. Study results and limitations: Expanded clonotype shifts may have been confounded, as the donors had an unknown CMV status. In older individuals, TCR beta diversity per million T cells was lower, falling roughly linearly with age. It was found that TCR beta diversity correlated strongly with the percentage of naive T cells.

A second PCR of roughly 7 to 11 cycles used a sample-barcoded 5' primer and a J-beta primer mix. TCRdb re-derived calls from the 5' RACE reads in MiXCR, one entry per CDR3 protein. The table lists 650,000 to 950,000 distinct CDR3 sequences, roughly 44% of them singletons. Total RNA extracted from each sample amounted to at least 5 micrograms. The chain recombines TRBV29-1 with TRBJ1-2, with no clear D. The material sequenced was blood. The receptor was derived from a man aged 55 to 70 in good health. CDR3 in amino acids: CSAVGRSSYGYTF. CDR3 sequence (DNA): TGCAGCGCAGTGGGCAGAAGTTCTTATGGCTACACCTTC.